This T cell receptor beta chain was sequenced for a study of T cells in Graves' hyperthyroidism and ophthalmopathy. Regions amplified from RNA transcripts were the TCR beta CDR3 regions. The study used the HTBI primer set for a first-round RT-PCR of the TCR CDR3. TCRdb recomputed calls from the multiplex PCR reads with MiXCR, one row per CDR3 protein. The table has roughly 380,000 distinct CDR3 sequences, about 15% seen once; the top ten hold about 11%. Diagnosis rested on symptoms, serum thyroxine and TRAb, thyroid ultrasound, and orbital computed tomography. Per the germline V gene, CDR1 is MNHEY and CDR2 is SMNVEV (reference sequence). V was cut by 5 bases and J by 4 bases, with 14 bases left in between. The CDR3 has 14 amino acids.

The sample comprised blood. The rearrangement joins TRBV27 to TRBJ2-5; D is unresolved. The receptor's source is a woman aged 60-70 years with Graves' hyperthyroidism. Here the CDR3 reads CASSPPRMRETQYF. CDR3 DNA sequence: TGTGCCAGCAGTCCCCCGAGGATGAGAGAGACCCAGTACTTC.